The clone carrying this T cell receptor (beta chain) was recorded a few times. Its antigen remains unknown. V shed 6 bases and J shed 0 bases, with 11 bases lying between them. This CDR3 has 13 residues. Germline loops: CDR1 DFQATT, CDR2 SNEGSKA (reference sequence). The data belong to a study of response to subunit inactivated influenza vaccine. Study-wide points: New T cells are recruited in small numbers by each seasonal influenza vaccination, according to the authors' suggestion.

TCRdb processed the RT-PCR reads anew with MiXCR; each CDR3 protein has one entry. The data contain around 200,000 distinct CDR3 sequences, around 9.2% of them singletons. Sequenced material: non-naive T cells sorted from PBMCs, taken on the day of vaccination. The chain has TRBV20-1 and TRBJ1-1; D ambiguous. The origin of this receptor is a middle-aged man who received an inactivated influenza vaccine. Written as DNA, the CDR3 is TGCAGTGCCATCAAAGCTCTGAACACTGAAGCTTTCTTT. It is translated as CSAIKALNTEAFF.